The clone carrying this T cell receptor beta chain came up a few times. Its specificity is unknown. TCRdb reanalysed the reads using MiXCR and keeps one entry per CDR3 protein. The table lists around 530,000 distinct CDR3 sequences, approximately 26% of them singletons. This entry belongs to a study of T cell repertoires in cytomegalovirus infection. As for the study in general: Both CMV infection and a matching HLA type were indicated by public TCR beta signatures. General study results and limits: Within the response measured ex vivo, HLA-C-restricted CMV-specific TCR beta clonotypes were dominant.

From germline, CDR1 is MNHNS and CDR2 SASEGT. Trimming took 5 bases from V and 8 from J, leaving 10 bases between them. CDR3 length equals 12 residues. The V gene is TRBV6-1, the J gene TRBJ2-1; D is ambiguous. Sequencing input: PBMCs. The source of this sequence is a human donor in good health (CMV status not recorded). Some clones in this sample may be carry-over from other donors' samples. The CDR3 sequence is CASSRSVDEQFF. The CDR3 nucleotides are TGTGCCAGCAGTCGGTCGGTAGATGAGCAGTTCTTC.